This TCR beta chain was recorded in a study of blood T cell repertoires in COVID-19. Study in general: Specimens from acute and convalescent COVID-19 originated in the United States, Italy and Spain. Nucleic acid was either cDNA or gDNA, and it came from T cells, B-cell-depleted T cells, or PBMCs.

This clone was detected only once. Under the authors' procedure: Using reference gene primer amplification, nucleated cell counts were estimated. Libraries were prepared by immunoSEQ multiplex PCR; TCRdb keeps only in-frame clonotypes and omits some of them. That table gives V, J and clone size, and the DNA gave D and trimming. This sample has 140,000 to 150,000 clones, with 81% found just once. The sequenced material came from peripheral blood. This receptor was taken from a human donor in a cohort sampled during active COVID-19.

The CDR3 sequence is CASSFSGNTGELFF. The CDR3 DNA is TGTGCCAGCAGCTTTAGCGGGAACACCGGGGAGCTGTTTTTT. The chain is built from TRBV7-7 and TRBJ2-2, with TRBD2 as a possible D gene (6 bases). The CDR3 has 14 residues. Trimming stripped 3 bases from V and 1 base from J, with 6 bases between. Germline lookup yields CDR1 SSHAT and CDR2 FNYEAQ (reference sequence). The entire variable domain, with the rest obtained from reference TRBV7-7 and TRBJ2-2, is as follows: GAGVSQSPRYKVTKRGQDVTLRCDPISSHATLYWYQQALGQGPEFLTYFNYEAQPDKSGLPSDRFSAERPEGSISTLTIQRTEQRDSAMYRCASSFSGNTGELFFGEGSRLTVL.